Each of the 23 T cell receptor beta chains below was sequenced from the same sample in a study of blood T cell repertoires in COVID-19. Some clones are missing from TCRdb's copy, which holds only in-frame ones; the method was immunoSEQ multiplex PCR. The sample yields fewer than 350,000 clones, about 86% seen once. Sequenced input: peripheral blood. Receptors were obtained from a woman in her twenties or thirties with COVID-19, enrolled during active disease.

The chain uses TRBV5-1 and TRBJ2-1; TRBD2 matches at 7 bases. Germline values: CDR1 SGHRS, CDR2 YFSETQ. V was pared by 7 bases and J by 2 bases, with 6 bases of the junction left unmatched. The CDR3 covers 14 residues. CDR3 DNA sequence: TGCGCCAGCGGACGGGGGGACCCCTACAATGAGCAGTTCTTC. Translated, it gives CASGRGDPYNEQFF.

This chain connects TRBV12-5 to TRBJ2-7; no clear D gene. This CDR3 has 11 residues. V lost 7 bases, J lost 3 bases, and 7 bases lay in between. The germline V gene has CDR1 LGHNT and CDR2 FRNRAP. The CDR3 sequence: CASALYYEQYF. DNA of the CDR3: TGTGCTAGTGCCCTTTACTACGAGCAGTACTTC.

Details on this clone: The same CDR3 can be traced to other DNA sequences in this sample. The chain uses TRBV4-1 and TRBJ2-7; D is ambiguous. This CDR3 is built from 13 residues. Germline CDR1 is MGHRA and CDR2 is YSYEKL. V dropped 0 bases and J dropped 2 bases, with 5 bases sitting between them. The CDR3 DNA reads TGCGCCAGCAGCCAAGACGGAGCCTACGAGCAGTACTTC. Encoded protein: CASSQDGAYEQYF.

CDR3 residues: CATGQGYNYGYTF. The CDR3 DNA is TGTGCCACCGGACAGGGGTATAACTATGGCTACACCTTC. V gene TRBV15 combines with J gene TRBJ1-2; TRBD1 matches at 9 bases. The CDR3 contains 13 residues. After removal of 8 bases from V and 1 base from J, the junction contained 2 bases not matched to a gene. The V gene's germline CDR1 is LNHNV and CDR2 YYDKDF (reference sequence).

This chain connects TRBV2 to TRBJ1-2; 7 bases align to TRBD1. The CDR3 sequence is 13 residues long. J lost 8 bases, V lost 6 bases, and 9 bases had no gene match. Looked up from germline, CDR1 is SNHLY and CDR2 is FYNNEI. CDR3 in DNA: TGTGCCAGCAGGATACAGGGGATTGACGGCTACACCTTC. Protein sequence: CASRIQGIDGYTF. The whole variable domain, filled in from reference TRBV2 and TRBJ1-2, reads EPEVTQTPSHQVTQMGQEVILRCVPISNHLYFYWYRQILGQKVEFLVSFYNNEISEKSEIFDDQFSVERPDGSNFTLKIRSTKLEDSAMYFCASRIQGIDGYTFGSGTRLTVV.

In its sample, this clone was seen a few times. The chain joins TRBV14 to TRBJ1-3; D unresolved. V was shortened by 2 bases and J by 6 bases, with 5 bases between the two germline ends. CDR3 length: 12 residues. Germline lookup yields CDR1 SGHDN and CDR2 FVKESK. CDR3 nucleotide sequence: TGTGCCAGCAGCCAAATTCAAAACACCATATATTTT. Amino acid sequence: CASSQIQNTIYF. Looking up the rest from reference TRBV14 and TRBJ1-3 gives the full variable domain: EAGVTQFPSHSVIEKGQTVTLRCDPISGHDNLYWYRRVMGKEIKFLLHFVKESKQDESGMPNNRFLAERTGGTYSTLKVQPAELEDSGVYFCASSQIQNTIYFGEGSWLTVV.

The chain employs TRBV5-6 and TRBJ2-2; the D is unclear. V was shortened by 5 bases and J by 2 bases, with 4 bases between the two germline ends. Germline V gene sequence: CDR1 SGHDT, CDR2 YYEEEE. CDR3 length: 12 amino acids. The CDR3 DNA reads TGTGCCAGCAGTTATAACACCGGGGAGCTGTTTTTT. Translating it yields CASSYNTGELFF.

The chain employs TRBV27 and TRBJ2-1; D is unresolved. The CDR3 spans 13 residues. Germline CDR1 reads MNHEY; CDR2 reads SMNVEV (reference sequence). V was pared by 3 bases and J by 9 bases, with 12 bases between. CDR3 coding DNA: TGTGCCAGCAGTTTCTCTAGAGTGGGTGAGCAGTTCTTC. Encoded protein: CASSFSRVGEQFF.

V usage is TRBV4-1 and J usage is TRBJ2-5; D is perhaps TRBD2 (7 bases). The CDR3 covers 18 residues. Germline CDR1 is MGHRA and CDR2 is YSYEKL. V gave up 0 bases and J gave up 2 bases, with 19 bases separating them. CDR3 protein: CASSQDGGGGAGQETQYF. The CDR3 DNA is TGCGCCAGCAGCCAAGACGGGGGCGGGGGAGCGGGGCAAGAGACCCAGTACTTC.

The chain recombines TRBV4-1 with TRBJ1-2; possible D gene TRBD1, 6 bases. Trimming removed 4 bases at V and 8 bases at J, with 8 bases between. CDR1 and CDR2 (germline): MGHRA, YSYEKL. The CDR3 is made up of 11 amino acids. The CDR3 coding sequence is TGCGCCAGCAGCCGAGGACAGGGCTACACCTTC. Its protein is CASSRGQGYTF.

The chain uses TRBV5-5 and TRBJ1-5; no clear D gene. The CDR3 has 14 residues. Looked up from germline, CDR1 is SGHKS and CDR2 is YYEKEE (reference sequence). Deletions cut 1 base from V and 8 bases from J, with 13 bases between. The CDR3 reads CASSLSESVEPQHF. Written as DNA, the CDR3 is TGTGCCAGCAGCTTGTCCGAGAGTGTGGAGCCCCAGCATTTT.

J is TRBJ2-7 and V is TRBV19, with a weak D call TRBD1 (5 bases). Trimming removed 2 bases from V and 1 base from J, with 12 bases in between. Germline assignment: CDR1 LNHDA and CDR2 SQIVND (reference sequence). CDR3 length equals 15 residues. The chain's CDR3 is CASSINAQGSYEQYF. In DNA form, the CDR3 reads TGTGCCAGTAGTATAAATGCGCAGGGTTCCTACGAGCAGTACTTC.

The V gene is TRBV6-5, the J gene TRBJ1-2, with no clear D. Germline V gives CDR1 MNHEY, CDR2 SVGAGI. Trimming cost V 2 bases and J 6 bases, with 10 bases left between them. The CDR3 is made up of 13 amino acids. The CDR3 reads CASSYAHYDGYTF. CDR3 sequence (DNA): TGTGCCAGCAGTTACGCACATTACGATGGCTACACCTTC.

For the CDR3, the DNA is TGTGCCAGCAGCTCGGGGTGGGGCTACACCTTC. Protein sequence: CASSSGWGYTF. This chain connects TRBV5-6 to TRBJ1-2; no reliable D call. V lost 3 bases to trimming and J lost 8 bases, with 8 bases between them. This CDR3 is 11 amino acids long. Per the germline V gene, CDR1 is SGHDT and CDR2 is YYEEEE.

CDR3 nucleotides: TGTGCCAGCAGCTTAGGGTTCTCCGGGGTCCAAGAGACCCAGTACTTC. Protein product: CASSLGFSGVQETQYF. The V call is TRBV7-9, the J call TRBJ2-5; D perhaps matches TRBD2 (5 bases). This CDR3 region has 16 residues. V lost 1 base and J 1 base, leaving 13 bases between the germline ends. Looked up from germline, CDR1 is SEHNR and CDR2 is FQNEAQ (reference sequence).

The rearrangement uses TRBV19 and TRBJ1-5; D ambiguous. Between the trimmed V and J ends, which lost 5 bases and 0 bases, there was a span of 11 bases. In germline, CDR1 is LNHDA, CDR2 SQIVND (reference sequence). This CDR3 is 15 amino acids long. The CDR3 sequence: CASSGEDHSNQPQHF. The CDR3 DNA sequence: TGTGCCAGTAGTGGCGAGGATCATAGCAATCAGCCCCAGCATTTT.

The V gene is TRBV6-5, the J gene TRBJ2-3; 8 nucleotides align to TRBD2. Germline V CDR1 and CDR2: MNHEY, SVGAGI. The V and J ends lost 7 bases and 5 bases, in that order; junction bases with no gene match: 8. The CDR3 is 14 amino acids. CDR3 sequence (DNA): TGTGCCAGCATTTCCGGGGGGGCGAAAGATACGCAGTATTTT. This encodes CASISGGAKDTQYF.

This clone was seen ten or more times. This rearrangement joins TRBV3-1 (or the pseudogene TRBV3-2) to TRBJ1-1; a possible D gene is TRBD1 (5 bases). The V gene lost 1 base and the J gene lost 1 base, with 22 bases spanning the gap. The CDR3 runs 19 residues. CDR1 is LGHDT and CDR2 is YNNKEL in the germline V gene (reference sequence). The CDR3 DNA follows: TGTGCCAGCAGCCAAGTGTTCGCAGGGCGCCCAGGCGGGAACACTGAAGCTTTCTTT. Its translation: CASSQVFAGRPGGNTEAFF.

This clone was counted a few times. The V call is TRBV27, the J call TRBJ2-3; D is undetermined. In germline, CDR1 is MNHEY, CDR2 SMNVEV (reference sequence). V was clipped by 5 bases and J by 6 bases, with 9 bases between them. CDR3 size: 12 residues. In DNA, the CDR3 is TGTGCCAGCAGTCCCAACGGGGATACGCAGTATTTT. Amino acids: CASSPNGDTQYF.

V and J are TRBV12-3 or TRBV12-4 and TRBJ1-2; maybe TRBD1 (5 bases). The CDR3 has 13 residues. With 6 bases removed from V and 8 bases from J, the gap between germline ends came to 16 bases. The DNA for the CDR3 is TGTGCCAGCAGCTTCGGAGGGGCGGGCGGCTACACCTTC. This encodes CASSFGGAGGYTF.

The V call is TRBV23-1, the J call TRBJ1-4; 8 nucleotides agree with TRBD1. TRBV23-1 is an ORF; its function is uncertain. Trimming cost V 8 bases and J 2 bases; bases outside gene matches: 4. This CDR3 is 14 amino acids long. This CDR3 reads CASGNRGTNEKLFF. The CDR3 DNA follows: TGCGCCAGCGGGAACAGGGGGACTAATGAAAAACTGTTTTTT.

The V and J genes are TRBV4-2 and TRBJ1-4, with D possibly being TRBD1 (6 bases). V was clipped by 0 bases and J by 8 bases, with 16 bases between them. Germline-derived CDR1 and CDR2 are LGHNA and YNFKEQ. The CDR3 totals 16 residues. CDR3 nucleotide sequence: TGTGCCAGCAGCCAAGATGTCGGGGGCGGGGGGGAAAAACTGTTTTTT. Encoded protein: CASSQDVGGGGEKLFF.

The rearrangement joins TRBV9 to TRBJ1-1; D is unclear. This CDR3 has 13 residues. Deletions cut 1 base from V and 4 bases from J, with 8 bases between. CDR1 and CDR2 (germline): SGDLS, YYNGEE. CDR3 nucleotide sequence: TGTGCCAGCAGCGTATCGGGTCTCACTGAAGCTTTCTTT. This encodes CASSVSGLTEAFF.